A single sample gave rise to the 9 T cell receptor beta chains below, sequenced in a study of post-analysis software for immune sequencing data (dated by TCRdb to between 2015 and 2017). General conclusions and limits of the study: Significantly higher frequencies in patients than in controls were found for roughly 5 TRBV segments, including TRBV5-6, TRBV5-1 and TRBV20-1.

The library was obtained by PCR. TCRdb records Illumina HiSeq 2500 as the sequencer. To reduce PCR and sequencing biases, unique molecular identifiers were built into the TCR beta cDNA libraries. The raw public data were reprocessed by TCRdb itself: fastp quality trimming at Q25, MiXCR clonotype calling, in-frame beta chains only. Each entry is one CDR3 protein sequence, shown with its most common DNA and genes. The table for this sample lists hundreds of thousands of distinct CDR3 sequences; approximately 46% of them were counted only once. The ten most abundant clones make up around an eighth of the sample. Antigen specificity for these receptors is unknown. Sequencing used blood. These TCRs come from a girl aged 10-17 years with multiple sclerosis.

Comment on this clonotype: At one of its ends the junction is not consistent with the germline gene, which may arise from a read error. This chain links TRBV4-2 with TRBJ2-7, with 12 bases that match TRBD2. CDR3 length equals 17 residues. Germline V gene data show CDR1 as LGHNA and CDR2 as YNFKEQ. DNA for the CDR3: TGTGTCAGCAGCCGAGAAGATACTAGCGGGAGGCCCTACGAGCAGTACTTC. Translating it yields CVSSREDTSGRPYEQYF.

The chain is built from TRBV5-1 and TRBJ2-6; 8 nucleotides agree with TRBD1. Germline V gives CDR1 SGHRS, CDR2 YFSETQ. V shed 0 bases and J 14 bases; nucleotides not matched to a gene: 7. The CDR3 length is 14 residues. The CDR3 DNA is TGCGCCAGCAGCTTGGGGCAGGGGGCGAAGCTCCTGACTTTC. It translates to CASSLGQGAKLLTF.

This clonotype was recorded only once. CDR3 loop: CASRRVDLPGTDTQYF. DNA of the CDR3: TGTGCCAGCAGACGAGTAGACCTACCAGGCACAGATACGCAGTATTTT. The chain links TRBV6-1 to TRBJ2-3; D is ambiguous. There are 16 residues in the CDR3. Trimming shortened V by 6 bases and J by 1 base, and 17 bases separated the two germline ends. Germline loops: CDR1 MNHNS, CDR2 SASEGT.

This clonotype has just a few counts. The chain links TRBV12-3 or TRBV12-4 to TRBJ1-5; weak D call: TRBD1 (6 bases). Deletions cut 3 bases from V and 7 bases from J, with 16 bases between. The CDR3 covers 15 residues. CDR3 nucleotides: TGTGCCAGCAGTTTGGGTACAGGGTTTGGGCAGCCCCAGCATTTT. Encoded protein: CASSLGTGFGQPQHF.

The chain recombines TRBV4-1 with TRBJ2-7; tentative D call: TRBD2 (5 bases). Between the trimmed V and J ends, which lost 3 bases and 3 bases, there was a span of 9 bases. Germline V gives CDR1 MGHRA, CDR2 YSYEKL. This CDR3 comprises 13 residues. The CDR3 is CASSQAGLYEQYF. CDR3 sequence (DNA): TGCGCCAGCAGCCAGGCGGGTCTCTACGAGCAGTACTTC.

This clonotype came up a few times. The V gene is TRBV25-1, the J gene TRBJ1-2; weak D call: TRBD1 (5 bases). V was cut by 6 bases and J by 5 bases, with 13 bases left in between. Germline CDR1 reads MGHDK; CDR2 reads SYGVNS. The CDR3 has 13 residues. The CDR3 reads CASSTLGEYGYTF. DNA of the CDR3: TGTGCCAGCAGCACCTTAGGGGAATATGGCTACACCTTC.

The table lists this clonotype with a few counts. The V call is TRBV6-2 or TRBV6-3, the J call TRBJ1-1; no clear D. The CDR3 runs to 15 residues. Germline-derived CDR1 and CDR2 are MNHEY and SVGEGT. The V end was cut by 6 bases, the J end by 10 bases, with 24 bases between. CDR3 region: CASSHQGGNNFRAFF. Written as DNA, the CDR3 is TGTGCCAGCAGCCACCAAGGAGGCAACAACTTCCGAGCTTTCTTT.

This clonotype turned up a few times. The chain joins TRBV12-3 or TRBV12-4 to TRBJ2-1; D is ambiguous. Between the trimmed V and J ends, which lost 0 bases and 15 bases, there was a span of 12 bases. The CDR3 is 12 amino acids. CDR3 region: CASSLAAMDPFF. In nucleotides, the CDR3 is TGTGCCAGCAGTTTAGCGGCCATGGATCCGTTCTTC.

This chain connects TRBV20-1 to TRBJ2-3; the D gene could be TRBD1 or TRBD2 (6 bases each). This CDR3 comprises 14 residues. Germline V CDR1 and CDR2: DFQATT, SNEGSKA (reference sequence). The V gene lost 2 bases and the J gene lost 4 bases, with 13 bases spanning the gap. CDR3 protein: CSARRGAGADTQYF. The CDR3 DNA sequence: TGCAGTGCTAGAAGGGGGGCCGGCGCAGATACGCAGTATTTT.